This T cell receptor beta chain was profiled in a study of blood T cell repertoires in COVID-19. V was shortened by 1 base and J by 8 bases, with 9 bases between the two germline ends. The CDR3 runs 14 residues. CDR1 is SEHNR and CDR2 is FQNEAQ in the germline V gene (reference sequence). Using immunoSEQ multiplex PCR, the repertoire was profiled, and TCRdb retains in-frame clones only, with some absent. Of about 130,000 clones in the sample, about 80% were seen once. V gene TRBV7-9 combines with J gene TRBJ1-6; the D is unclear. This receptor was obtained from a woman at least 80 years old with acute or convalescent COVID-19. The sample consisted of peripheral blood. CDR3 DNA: TGTGCCAGCAGCTTAGTTTCCGTAGATTCACCCCTCCACTTT. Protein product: CASSLVSVDSPLHF. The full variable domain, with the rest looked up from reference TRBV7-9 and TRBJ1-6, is DTGVSQNPRHKITKRGQNVTFRCDPISEHNRLYWYRQTLGQGPEFLTYFQNEAQLEKSRLLSDRFSAERPKGSFSTLEIQRTEQGDSAMYLCASSLVSVDSPLHFGNGTRLTVT.